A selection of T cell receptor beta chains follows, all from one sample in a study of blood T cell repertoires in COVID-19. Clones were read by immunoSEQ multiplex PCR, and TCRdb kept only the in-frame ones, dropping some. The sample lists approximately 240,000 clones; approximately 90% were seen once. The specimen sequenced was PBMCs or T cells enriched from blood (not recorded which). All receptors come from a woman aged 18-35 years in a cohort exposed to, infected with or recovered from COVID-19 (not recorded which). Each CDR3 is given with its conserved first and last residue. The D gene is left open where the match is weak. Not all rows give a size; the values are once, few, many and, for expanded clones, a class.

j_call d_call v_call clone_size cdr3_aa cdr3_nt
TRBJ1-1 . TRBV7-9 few CASSLGTVNTEAFF TGTGCCAGCAGCTTAGGGACAGTGAACACTGAAGCTTTCTTT
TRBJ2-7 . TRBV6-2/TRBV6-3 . CASSYSEDSLYEQYF TGTGCCAGCAGTTACTCGGAGGACAGTCTCTACGAGCAGTACTTC
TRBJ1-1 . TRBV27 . CASSLGGLPTEAFF TGTGCCAGCAGTTTAGGGGGGTTGCCCACTGAAGCTTTCTTT
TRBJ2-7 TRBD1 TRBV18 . CASSPGTAGYEQYF TGTGCCAGCTCACCCGGGACAGCAGGCTACGAGCAGTACTTC
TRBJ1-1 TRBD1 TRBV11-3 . CASSLGQGVLEEAFF TGTGCCAGCAGCTTGGGACAGGGGGTGTTAGAGGAAGCTTTCTTT
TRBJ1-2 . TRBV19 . CASSIVLMGQNGYTF TGTGCCAGTAGTATCGTTCTGATGGGGCAAAATGGCTACACCTTC
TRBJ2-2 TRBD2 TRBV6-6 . CASSHGLAGGLGTGELFF TGTGCCAGCAGTCACGGACTAGCGGGAGGGCTGGGGACCGGGGAGCTGTTTTTT
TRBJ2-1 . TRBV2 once CASSDTSSYNEQFF TGTGCCAGCAGTGACACGAGCTCCTACAATGAGCAGTTCTTC
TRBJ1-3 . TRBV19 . CASSIRSPNTIYF TGTGCCAGTAGTATACGGTCCCCGAACACCATATATTTT
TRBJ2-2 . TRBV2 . CASSDAVLKNTGELFF TGTGCCAGCAGTGACGCGGTACTAAAGAACACCGGGGAGCTGTTTTTT
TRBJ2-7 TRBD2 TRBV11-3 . CASTRTRGIYEQYF TGTGCCAGCACCCGGACTAGGGGAATCTACGAGCAGTACTTC
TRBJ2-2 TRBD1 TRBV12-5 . CASAQQGVTGELFF TGTGCTAGTGCTCAACAGGGGGTCACCGGGGAGCTGTTTTTT
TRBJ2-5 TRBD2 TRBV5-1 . CASSFPGLAGGPQETQYF TGCGCCAGCAGCTTCCCGGGACTAGCGGGAGGCCCACAAGAGACCCAGTACTTC
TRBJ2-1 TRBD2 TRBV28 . CASSPTSGGTYNEQFF TGTGCCAGCAGCCCGACAAGCGGGGGGACCTACAATGAGCAGTTCTTC
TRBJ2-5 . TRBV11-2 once CASSARPGYETQYF TGTGCCAGCAGCGCGAGACCGGGGTACGAGACCCAGTACTTC
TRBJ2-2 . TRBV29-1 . CSVAFAGNTGELFF TGCAGCGTTGCGTTCGCAGGGAACACCGGGGAGCTGTTTTTT
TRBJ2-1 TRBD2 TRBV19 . CASSLAAYNEQFF TGTGCCAGTAGCCTAGCGGCATACAATGAGCAGTTCTTC
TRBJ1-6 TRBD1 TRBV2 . CASSWVDRVPNSPLHF TGTGCCAGCAGTTGGGTTGACAGGGTACCTAATTCACCCCTCCACTTT
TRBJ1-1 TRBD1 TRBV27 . CASQGQENTEAFF TGTGCCAGCCAGGGACAGGAAAACACTGAAGCTTTCTTT
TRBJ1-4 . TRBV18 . CASSPTPGGTNEKLFF TGTGCCAGCTCACCGACACCCGGAGGGACTAATGAAAAACTGTTTTTT
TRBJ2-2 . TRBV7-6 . CASSPSGRVSTGELFF TGTGCCAGCAGCCCTAGTGGCCGGGTATCGACCGGGGAGCTGTTTTTT
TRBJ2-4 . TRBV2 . CASKQSYTKNIQYF TGTGCCAGCAAACAGAGCTACACAAAAAACATTCAGTACTTC
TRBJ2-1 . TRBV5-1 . CASSDPRGNEQFF TGCGCCAGCAGCGATCCTAGGGGCAATGAGCAGTTCTTC
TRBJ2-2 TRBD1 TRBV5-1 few CASSPKTGATDTGELFF TGCGCCAGCAGCCCAAAAACAGGGGCCACTGACACCGGGGAGCTGTTTTTT
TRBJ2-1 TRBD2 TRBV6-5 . CASSSRAGGPFF TGTGCCAGCAGTTCTCGGGCGGGAGGTCCGTTCTTC
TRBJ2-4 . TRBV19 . CASSIAGVGKNIQYF TGTGCCAGTAGTATAGCGGGGGTCGGCAAAAACATTCAGTACTTC
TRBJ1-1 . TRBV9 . CASSVEQDTEAFF TGTGCCAGCAGCGTTGAACAGGACACTGAAGCTTTCTTT
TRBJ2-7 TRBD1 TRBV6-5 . CASSYSGQGAEEQYF TGTGCCAGCAGTTACTCGGGACAGGGGGCGGAGGAGCAGTACTTC
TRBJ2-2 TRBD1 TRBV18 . CASSPQPGTGDTGELFF TGTGCCAGCTCACCACAACCCGGGACAGGGGATACCGGGGAGCTGTTTTTT